A single sample is the source of the 24 T cell receptor beta chains below, sequenced in a study of T cell responses to AZD1222 COVID-19 vaccine. Libraries were prepared by immunoSEQ multiplex PCR; TCRdb keeps only in-frame clonotypes and omits some of them. The sample contains just over 90,000 clones, more than 80% of which appear only once. Sequenced here: peripheral blood, sampled 28 days after the second AZD1222 dose. The receptors stem from an adult who received the AZD1222 COVID-19 vaccine.

This chain links TRBV7-6 with TRBJ2-7, with a weak D call TRBD2 (6 bases). Trimming pared 1 base from V and 1 base from J, leaving 11 bases between. CDR3 size: 15 residues. Germline CDR1 SGHVS, CDR2 FNYEAQ. The CDR3 DNA sequence: TGTGCCAGCAGCTTAGATCGGGGGAGGTCCTACGAGCAGTACTTC. This encodes CASSLDRGRSYEQYF.

A single count supports this clone. V and J are TRBV6-4 and TRBJ2-1, with TRBD2 identical over 11 bases. The V gene end was trimmed by 2 bases and the J gene end by 8 bases; junction bases not matched to a gene: 2. Germline V lookup: CDR1 MRHNA, CDR2 SNTAGT. The CDR3 covers 14 residues. The CDR3 region has the DNA TGTGCCAGCAGTGACGGTAGCGGGGGGGATGAGCAGTTCTTC. This gives the protein CASSDGSGGDEQFF.

The rearrangement joins TRBV20-1 to TRBJ2-2; TRBD2 agrees at 14 bases. Germline trimming cut 3 bases from V and 4 bases from J; bases unmatched to any gene: 10. This CDR3 comprises 18 residues. Germline V gene lookup returns CDR1 DFQATT and CDR2 SNEGSKA (reference sequence). CDR3 sequence: CSASATLTSGRGTGELFF. Here the CDR3 DNA reads TGCAGTGCTAGTGCCACTCTGACTAGCGGGAGGGGCACCGGGGAGCTGTTTTTT.

CDR3 protein: CASSLAGTGNQPQHF. Here the CDR3 DNA reads TGTGCCAGCTCACTTGCCGGGACGGGTAATCAGCCCCAGCATTTT. This chain uses TRBV18 with TRBJ1-5; tentatively, D is TRBD1 (5 bases). The ends were cut back, 4 bases at V and 4 bases at J, with 14 bases in the middle. The CDR3 contains 15 residues. Germline assignment: CDR1 KGHSH and CDR2 LQKENI.

The gene calls are TRBV24-1 and TRBJ2-1, with 8 bases identical to TRBD1. Germline V gives CDR1 KGHDR, CDR2 SFDVKD. V trimming: 3 bases; J trimming: 5 bases; junction bases outside the gene matches: 2. The CDR3 is 14 amino acids. As DNA, the CDR3 is TGTGCCACCAGTGATGTGACAGGGGACAATGAGCAGTTCTTC. As protein: CATSDVTGDNEQFF.

The V gene is TRBV12-3 or TRBV12-4, the J gene TRBJ2-1; 7 bases fit TRBD1. This CDR3 comprises 13 residues. The J segment lost 5 bases and the V segment lost 6 bases, leaving 4 bases of the junction unmatched. The CDR3 here is CASRDDRDNEQFF. The CDR3, as DNA: TGTGCCAGCAGAGATGACAGGGACAATGAGCAGTTCTTC.

The chain links TRBV19 to TRBJ2-2; 7 bases match TRBD1. V was pared by 7 bases and J by 7 bases, with 15 bases of the junction left unmatched. The CDR3 contains 16 residues. From germline, CDR1 is LNHDA and CDR2 SQIVND (reference sequence). CDR3 amino acids: CASTPGGTDWGGELFF. CDR3 DNA sequence: TGTGCCAGTACCCCCGGTGGGACAGACTGGGGCGGGGAGCTGTTTTTT.

The J gene is TRBJ2-7, the V gene TRBV11-2; no clear D gene. Germline V gene sequence: CDR1 SGHAT, CDR2 FQNNGV. V was trimmed by 1 base and J by 2 bases, leaving 9 bases between them. CDR3 length: 14 amino acids. In DNA, the CDR3 is TGTGCCAGCAGCTTAGTAGGCAGGCCCTACGAGCAGTACTTC. Translation gives CASSLVGRPYEQYF.

The V call is TRBV5-6, the J call TRBJ2-2; TRBD2 might be the D (6 bases). Trimming removed 0 bases from V and 1 base from J, with 13 bases in between. The CDR3 contains 17 residues. Germline loops: CDR1 SGHDT, CDR2 YYEEEE. The CDR3 DNA reads as TGTGCCAGCAGCTTGGGACTGACTAGAGGGAACACCGGGGAGCTGTTTTTT. This gives the protein CASSLGLTRGNTGELFF.

The chain recombines TRBV30 with TRBJ2-6; TRBD2 might be the D (5 bases). The CDR3 covers 15 residues. Germline loops: CDR1 GTSNPN, CDR2 SVGIG (reference sequence). V was clipped by 3 bases and J by 1 base, with 10 bases between them. The CDR3 loop reads CAWRGTRSGANVLTF. The CDR3 coding sequence is TGTGCCTGGAGAGGTACTAGGTCTGGGGCCAACGTCCTGACTTTC.

In this sample, this clone turned up once. J is TRBJ2-1 and V is TRBV15; D possibly uses TRBD1 or TRBD2 (5 bases each). Trimming left V 1 base short and J 8 bases short, with 18 bases between. Germline-derived CDR1 and CDR2 are LNHNV and YYDKDF (reference sequence). CDR3 length: 16 residues. CDR3 DNA: TGTGCCACCAGCAGAGTTGGGACCGGAGAACAATATGAGCAGTTCTTC. Its protein is CATSRVGTGEQYEQFF.

The chain joins TRBV3-1 (or the pseudogene TRBV3-2) to TRBJ1-2; 7 nucleotides line up with TRBD1. The CDR3 covers 17 residues. Germline trimming cut 1 base from V and 1 base from J; bases unmatched to any gene: 9. Germline CDR1 reads LGHDT; CDR2 reads YNNKEL (reference sequence). This chain's CDR3 is CASSQATGTAINYGYTF. CDR3 nucleotides: TGTGCCAGCAGCCAAGCTACCGGGACAGCCATTAACTATGGCTACACCTTC.

This clone was detected a few times. The chain couples TRBV2 to TRBJ1-1; TRBD1 might be the D (5 bases). CDR1 and CDR2 (germline): SNHLY, FYNNEI. The V gene lost 1 base and the J gene lost 5 bases, with 11 bases spanning the gap. The CDR3 loop spans 14 amino acids. In nucleotides, the CDR3 is TGTGCCAGCAGTGAAGAGGGGCTTCGTACTGAAGCTTTCTTT. Translated: CASSEEGLRTEAFF.

This chain uses TRBV4-2 with TRBJ2-5; D is possibly TRBD2 (6 bases). The CDR3 length is 15 residues. Germline lookup yields CDR1 LGHNA and CDR2 YNFKEQ. The V and J ends lost 0 bases and 2 bases respectively, with 10 bases between them. The CDR3 sequence: CASSQDLARQETQYF. CDR3 in DNA: TGTGCCAGCAGCCAAGATCTAGCGAGGCAAGAGACCCAGTACTTC.

V usage is TRBV29-1 and J usage is TRBJ1-2; D call uncertain. Germline values: CDR1 SQVTM, CDR2 ANQGSEA. This CDR3 spans 13 amino acids. Trimming removed 1 base at V and 4 bases at J, with 10 bases between. CDR3 region: CSVEGGGFYGYTF. CDR3 nucleotides: TGCAGCGTTGAAGGAGGAGGGTTCTATGGCTACACCTTC.

This clone was detected once. V is TRBV27 and J is TRBJ1-1; tentatively, D is TRBD1 (5 bases). Germline values: CDR1 MNHEY, CDR2 SMNVEV (reference sequence). The CDR3 runs 13 residues. With 4 bases removed from V and 8 bases from J, the gap between germline ends came to 14 bases. DNA for the CDR3: TGTGCCAGCAGTTCCTATCGGGGCCGGGAAGCTTTCTTT. Its protein is CASSSYRGREAFF.

The chain has TRBV7-9 and TRBJ2-1, with D maybe TRBD2 (6 bases). The length of the CDR3 is 15 residues. Germline V lookup: CDR1 SEHNR, CDR2 FQNEAQ (reference sequence). Trimming took off 2 bases at V and 9 bases at J, with 17 bases between the two ends. CDR3 sequence reads: CASSLNSGSEREQFF. DNA for the CDR3: TGTGCCAGCAGCTTAAACAGCGGGTCTGAGCGTGAGCAGTTCTTC.

This clone appeared a few times. The rearrangement uses TRBV19 and TRBJ1-5; D is undetermined. This CDR3 is 15 amino acids long. Trimming pared 4 bases from V and 0 bases from J, leaving 10 bases between. Per germline, CDR1 LNHDA and CDR2 SQIVND (reference sequence). The CDR3 is CASSKMRNSNQPQHF. The DNA for the CDR3 is TGTGCCAGTAGTAAGATGAGGAATAGCAATCAGCCCCAGCATTTT.

The V and J genes are TRBV6-6 and TRBJ2-7, with 9 bases fitting TRBD2. CDR1 and CDR2 from the germline V gene are MNHNY and SVGAGI (reference sequence). The CDR3 loop spans 14 amino acids. Trimming removed 7 bases from V and 4 bases from J; junction bases left unmatched: 8. The CDR3 DNA sequence: TGTGCCAGCACCTATAGCGGGAGAGTTTACGAGCAGTACTTC. This translates into CASTYSGRVYEQYF.

This chain connects TRBV5-1 to TRBJ2-3, with TRBD2 matching 7 bases. The CDR3 runs 14 residues. CDR1 and CDR2 (germline): SGHRS, YFSETQ. J was trimmed by 2 bases and V by 6 bases; bases with no gene match: 6. The chain's CDR3 is CASMAGETTDTQYF. The CDR3 DNA sequence: TGCGCCAGCATGGCGGGAGAAACCACAGATACGCAGTATTTT.

V gene TRBV15 combines with J gene TRBJ1-3; D is unclear. Germline CDR1 and CDR2: LNHNV and YYDKDF (reference sequence). V shed 0 bases and J shed 4 bases, with 10 bases lying between them. The CDR3 spans 15 residues. CDR3 DNA: TGTGCCACCAGCAGAGATCCGGGAAGAGGAAACACCATATATTTT. Translating it yields CATSRDPGRGNTIYF.

The rearrangement links TRBV12-3 or TRBV12-4 to TRBJ1-5; TRBD1 might be the D (5 bases). Trimming removed 9 bases from V and 4 bases from J, with 13 bases in between. This CDR3 has 13 residues. The CDR3 nucleotides read TGTGCCAGTACAGGCCAGGGAAATCAGCCCCAGCATTTT. Protein product: CASTGQGNQPQHF.

Comment on this clone: A read error may account for a junction end that differs from germline. The chain links TRBV7-7 to TRBJ2-2; no reliable D call. The germline gives CDR1 SSHAT, CDR2 FNYEAQ (reference sequence). The CDR3 runs to 16 residues. The chain's CDR3 is CASSSVPVGNTGELFF. The CDR3 nucleotides read TGTGCTAGCAGCTCCGTCCCAGTTGGGAACACCGGGGAGCTGTTTTTT.

The chain links TRBV15 to TRBJ1-1, with TRBD1 matching over 7 bases. V shed 3 bases, J shed 0 bases, and the junction held 4 bases outside the gene matches. Germline V gene lookup returns CDR1 LNHNV and CDR2 YYDKDF (reference sequence). The CDR3 is 15 amino acids. CDR3 amino acids: CATSSDRDMNTEAFF. The CDR3 DNA reads as TGTGCCACCAGCAGTGACAGGGACATGAACACTGAAGCTTTCTTT.